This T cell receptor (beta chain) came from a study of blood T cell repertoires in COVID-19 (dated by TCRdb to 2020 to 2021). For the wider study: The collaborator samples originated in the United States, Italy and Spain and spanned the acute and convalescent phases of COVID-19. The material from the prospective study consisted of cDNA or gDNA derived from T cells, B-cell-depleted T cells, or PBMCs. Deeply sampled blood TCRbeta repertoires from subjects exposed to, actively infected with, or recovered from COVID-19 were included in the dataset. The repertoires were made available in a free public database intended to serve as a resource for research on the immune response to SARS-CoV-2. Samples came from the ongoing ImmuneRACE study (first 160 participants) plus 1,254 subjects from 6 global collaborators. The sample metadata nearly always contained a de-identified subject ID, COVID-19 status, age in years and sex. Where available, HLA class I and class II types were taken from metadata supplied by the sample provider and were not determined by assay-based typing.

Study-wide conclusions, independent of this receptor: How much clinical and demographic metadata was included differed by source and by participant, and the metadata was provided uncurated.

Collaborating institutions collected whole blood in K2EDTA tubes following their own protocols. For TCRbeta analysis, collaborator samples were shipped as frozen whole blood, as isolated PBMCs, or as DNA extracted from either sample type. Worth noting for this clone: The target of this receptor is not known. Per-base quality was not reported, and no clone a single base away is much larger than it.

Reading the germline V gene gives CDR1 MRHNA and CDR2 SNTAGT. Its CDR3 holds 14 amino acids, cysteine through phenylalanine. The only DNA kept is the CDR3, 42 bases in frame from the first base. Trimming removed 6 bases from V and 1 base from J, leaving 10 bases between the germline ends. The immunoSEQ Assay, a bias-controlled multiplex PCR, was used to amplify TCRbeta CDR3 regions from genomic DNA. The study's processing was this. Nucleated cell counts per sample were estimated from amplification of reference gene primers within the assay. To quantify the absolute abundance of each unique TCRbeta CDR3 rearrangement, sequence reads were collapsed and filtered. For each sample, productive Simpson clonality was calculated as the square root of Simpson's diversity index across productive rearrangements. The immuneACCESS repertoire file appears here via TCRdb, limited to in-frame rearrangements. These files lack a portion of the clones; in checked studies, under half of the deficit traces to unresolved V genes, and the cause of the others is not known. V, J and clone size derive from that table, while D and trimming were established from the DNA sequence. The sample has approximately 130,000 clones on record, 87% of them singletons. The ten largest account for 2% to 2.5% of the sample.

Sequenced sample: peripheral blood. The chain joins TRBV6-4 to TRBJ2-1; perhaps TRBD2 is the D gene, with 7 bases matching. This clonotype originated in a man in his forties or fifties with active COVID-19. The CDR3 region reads CASRGGGSYNEQFF. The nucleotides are TGTGCCAGCAGAGGGGGGGGGTCCTACAATGAGCAGTTCTTC.